A selection of T cell receptor beta chains follows, all from one sample in a study of blood T cell repertoires in COVID-19. Sequenced by immunoSEQ multiplex PCR; TCRdb stores in-frame clones only, minus some. The table has more than 300,000 clones, approximately 91% seen once; the top ten hold around 3.9%. Sample: PBMCs or T cells enriched from blood (not recorded which). The origin of the receptors is a woman under 40 who had been exposed to COVID-19. Both conserved end residues are part of each CDR3. A D gene is named only where the DNA matches it firmly. A clone size is listed for some rows: how often the clone was seen (once, few, many), or a class if it is expanded.

J gene | V gene | clone size | D gene | CDR3 protein | CDR3 DNA
TRBJ1-2 | TRBV6-5 | NA | NA | CASSIDRLGGYTF | TGTGCCAGCAGTATTGACAGGCTAGGTGGCTACACCTTC
TRBJ2-5 | TRBV5-5 | NA | TRBD2 | CASRHRTSTETQYF | TGTGCCAGCAGACATAGGACTAGCACGGAGACCCAGTACTTC
TRBJ2-1 | TRBV3-1/TRBV3-2 | many | TRBD1 | CASSPLTGMGEQFF | TGTGCCAGCAGCCCGCTGACAGGGATGGGTGAGCAGTTCTTC
TRBJ2-2 | TRBV7-9 | NA | NA | CASSLDSGNTGELFF | TGTGCCAGCAGCTTAGATAGTGGGAACACCGGGGAGCTGTTTTTT
TRBJ1-3 | TRBV18 | NA | TRBD1 | CASSPDRSSGNTIYF | TGTGCCAGCTCACCGGACAGGTCTTCTGGAAACACCATATATTTT
TRBJ1-1 | TRBV4-1 | NA | TRBD1 | CASSQGQGFAEAFF | TGCGCCAGCAGCCAAGGACAGGGGTTCGCTGAAGCTTTCTTT
TRBJ2-2 | TRBV24-1 | NA | TRBD1 | CATSDQRTGAWRKPGELFF | TGTGCCACCAGTGACCAGCGGACAGGGGCCTGGAGAAAACCCGGGGAGCTGTTTTTT
TRBJ2-7 | TRBV6-5 | NA | NA | CASSPSGTFYEQYF | TGTGCCAGCAGTCCCTCCGGGACATTCTACGAGCAGTACTTC
TRBJ2-7 | TRBV19 | NA | TRBD1 | CASSAGQGVWEQYF | TGTGCCAGTAGTGCCGGACAGGGAGTATGGGAGCAGTACTTC
TRBJ1-2 | TRBV6-5 | NA | NA | CASKGGPGDYGYTF | TGTGCCAGCAAGGGAGGCCCTGGGGACTATGGCTACACCTTC
TRBJ2-5 | TRBV9 | NA | TRBD1 | CASSVDRGGETQYF | TGTGCCAGCAGCGTAGACAGGGGTGGGGAGACCCAGTACTTC
TRBJ2-1 | TRBV5-1 | NA | NA | CASSLAVPNEQFF | TGCGCCAGCAGCTTGGCGGTCCCCAATGAGCAGTTCTTC
TRBJ2-7 | TRBV5-4 | NA | TRBD1 | CASSLLTGAYEQYF | TGTGCCAGCAGCTTGCTGACAGGGGCCTACGAGCAGTACTTC
TRBJ1-2 | TRBV12-3/TRBV12-4 | once | TRBD1 | CASRQGRYGYTF | TGTGCCAGCCGACAGGGTCGCTATGGCTACACCTTC
TRBJ2-3 | TRBV4-2 | NA | TRBD2 | CASSQELAGGRWYF | TGTGCCAGCAGCCAAGAATTAGCGGGGGGGCGGTGGTATTTT
TRBJ2-7 | TRBV2 | NA | NA | CASSEQRWDEQYF | TGTGCCAGCAGTGAACAGCGGTGGGACGAGCAGTACTTC
TRBJ1-6 | TRBV5-4 | NA | NA | CASSGGKGSYNSPLHF | TGTGCCAGCAGCGGGGGGAAGGGCTCCTATAATTCACCCCTCCACTTT
TRBJ1-1 | TRBV5-1 | NA | NA | CASSLMTENTEAFF | TGCGCCAGCAGCCTGATGACTGAGAACACTGAAGCTTTCTTT
TRBJ1-4 | TRBV18 | NA | NA | CASSPGSGQPGNNEKLFF | TGTGCCAGCTCACCCGGGTCAGGGCAACCGGGTAATAATGAAAAACTGTTTTTT
TRBJ1-2 | TRBV6-2/TRBV6-3 | NA | NA | CASSLGRFDGYTF | TGTGCCAGCAGTTTGGGCAGGTTCGATGGCTACACCTTC
TRBJ1-6 | TRBV27 | NA | NA | CASSWTPRGSLHF | TGTGCCAGCAGTTGGACACCGCGAGGATCCCTCCACTTT
TRBJ2-2 | TRBV10-3 | NA | NA | CAISIGGHTGELFF | TGTGCCATCAGTATCGGGGGGCACACCGGGGAGCTGTTTTTT
TRBJ1-1 | TRBV10-2 | NA | NA | CAAKLGGDTEAFF | TGCGCCGCCAAACTCGGAGGGGACACTGAAGCTTTCTTT
TRBJ1-2 | TRBV11-2 | NA | NA | CASSLVGPRGGYTF | TGTGCCAGCAGCTTAGTTGGCCCCAGGGGTGGCTACACCTTC
TRBJ1-3 | TRBV5-6 | NA | NA | CASSLGQGTGNTIYF | TGTGCCAGCAGCTTGGGCCAGGGCACTGGAAACACCATATATTTT
TRBJ1-6 | TRBV14 | NA | NA | CASSLLPGPTHNSPLHF | TGTGCCAGCAGCCTCCTTCCAGGGCCTACCCATAATTCACCCCTCCACTTT
TRBJ2-7 | TRBV27 | NA | TRBD1 | CASSYGQGAFGEQYF | TGTGCCAGCAGTTACGGACAGGGGGCGTTTGGCGAGCAGTACTTC
TRBJ2-3 | TRBV18 | NA | NA | CASSPPSTDTQYF | TGTGCCAGCTCACCACCCTCCACAGATACGCAGTATTTT
TRBJ2-5 | TRBV4-2 | NA | NA | CASSQDPSDQETQYF | TGTGCCAGCAGCCAAGACCCCAGCGACCAAGAGACCCAGTACTTC
TRBJ2-3 | TRBV6-5 | NA | NA | CASTGETDTQYF | TGTGCCAGCACAGGGGAAACAGATACGCAGTATTTT
TRBJ2-7 | TRBV27 | NA | TRBD2 | CASSSGLAGAREQYF | TGTGCCAGCAGTTCCGGACTAGCGGGAGCCCGCGAGCAGTACTTC
TRBJ1-2 | TRBV19 | NA | TRBD1 | CATLRSGTEFRGYTF | TGTGCCACCCTGAGATCTGGGACAGAATTTCGTGGCTACACCTTC
TRBJ1-6 | TRBV19 | NA | NA | CASSVGREVNSPLHF | TGTGCCAGTTCCGTTGGGAGGGAGGTTAATTCACCCCTCCACTTT
TRBJ1-6 | TRBV14 | NA | NA | CASSQDFPYNSPLHF | TGTGCCAGCAGCCAAGATTTCCCTTATAATTCACCCCTCCACTTT
TRBJ1-2 | TRBV5-1 | NA | TRBD1 | CASSNGQGNYGYTF | TGCGCCAGCAGCAATGGACAGGGTAATTATGGCTACACCTTC
TRBJ1-1 | TRBV30 | NA | NA | CAWTTGPEAFF | TGTGCCTGGACTACAGGGCCTGAAGCTTTCTTT
TRBJ1-2 | TRBV3-1/TRBV3-2 | NA | NA | CASSQGFLSYTF | TGTGCCAGCAGCCAAGGCTTTCTAAGCTACACCTTC
TRBJ2-3 | TRBV5-1 | NA | NA | CASSLAGSDAALTQYF | TGCGCCAGCAGCTTGGCCGGTTCCGATGCTGCATTGACGCAGTATTTT
TRBJ2-7 | TRBV2 | NA | NA | CATSTLDSRYEQYF | TGTGCCACCTCGACCCTGGACAGCCGCTACGAGCAGTACTTC
TRBJ1-1 | TRBV3-1/TRBV3-2 | NA | NA | CASSPSIQVNWQAFF | TGTGCCAGCAGCCCCTCCATCCAGGTTAATTGGCAAGCTTTCTTT